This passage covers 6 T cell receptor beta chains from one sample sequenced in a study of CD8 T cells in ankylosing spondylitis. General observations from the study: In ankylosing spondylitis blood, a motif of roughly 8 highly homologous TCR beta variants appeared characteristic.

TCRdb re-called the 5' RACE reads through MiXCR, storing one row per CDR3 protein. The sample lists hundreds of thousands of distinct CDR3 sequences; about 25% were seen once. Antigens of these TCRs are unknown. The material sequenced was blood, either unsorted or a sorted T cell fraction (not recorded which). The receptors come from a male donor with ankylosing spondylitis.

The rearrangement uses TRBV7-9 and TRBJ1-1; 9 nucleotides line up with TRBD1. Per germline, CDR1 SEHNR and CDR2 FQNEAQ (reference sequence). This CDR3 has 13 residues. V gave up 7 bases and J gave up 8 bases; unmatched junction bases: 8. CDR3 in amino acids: CASTKGTGREAFF. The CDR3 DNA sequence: TGTGCCAGCACCAAGGGGACAGGGCGGGAAGCTTTCTTT.

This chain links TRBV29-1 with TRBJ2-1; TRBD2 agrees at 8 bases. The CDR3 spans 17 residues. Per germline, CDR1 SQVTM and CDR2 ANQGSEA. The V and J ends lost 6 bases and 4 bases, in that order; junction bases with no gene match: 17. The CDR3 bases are TGCAGCGTAAGGGGCTTGCGTCGGGAGGGCCGGTACAATGAGCAGTTCTTC. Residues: CSVRGLRREGRYNEQFF.

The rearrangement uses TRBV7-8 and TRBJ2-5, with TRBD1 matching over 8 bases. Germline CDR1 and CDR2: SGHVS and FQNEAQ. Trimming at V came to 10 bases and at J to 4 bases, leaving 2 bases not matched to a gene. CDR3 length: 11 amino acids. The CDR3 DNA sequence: TGTGCCACCGGGACAGGAGAGACCCAGTACTTC. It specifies CATGTGETQYF.

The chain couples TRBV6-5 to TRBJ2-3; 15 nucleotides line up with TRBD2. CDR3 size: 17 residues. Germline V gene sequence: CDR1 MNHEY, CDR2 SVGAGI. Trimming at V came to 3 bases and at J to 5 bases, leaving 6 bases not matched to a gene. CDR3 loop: CASSYRTSGRARDTQYF. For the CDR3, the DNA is TGTGCCAGCAGTTATAGGACTAGCGGGAGGGCCAGAGATACGCAGTATTTT.

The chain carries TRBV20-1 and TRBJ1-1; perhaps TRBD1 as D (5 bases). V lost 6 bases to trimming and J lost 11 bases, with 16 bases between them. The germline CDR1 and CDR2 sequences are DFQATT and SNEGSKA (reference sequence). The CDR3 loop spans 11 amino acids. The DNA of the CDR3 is TGCAGTGCCGGTCCGAAGGGGAGGGCTTTCTTT. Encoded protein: CSAGPKGRAFF.

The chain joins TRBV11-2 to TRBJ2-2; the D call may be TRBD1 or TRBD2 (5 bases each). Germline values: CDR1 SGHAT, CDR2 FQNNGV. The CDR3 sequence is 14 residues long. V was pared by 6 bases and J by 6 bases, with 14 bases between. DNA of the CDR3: TGTGCCAGCAGGCCCTCTGGGGGTGCCGGGGAGCTGTTTTTT. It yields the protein CASRPSGGAGELFF.